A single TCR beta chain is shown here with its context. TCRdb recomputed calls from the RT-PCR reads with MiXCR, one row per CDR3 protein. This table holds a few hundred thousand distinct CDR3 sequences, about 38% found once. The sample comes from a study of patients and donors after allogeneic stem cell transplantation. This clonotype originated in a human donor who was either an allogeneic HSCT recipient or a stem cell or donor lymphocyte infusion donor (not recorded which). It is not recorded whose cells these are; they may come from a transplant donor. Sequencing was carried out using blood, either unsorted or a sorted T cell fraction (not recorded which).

CDR3 DNA sequence: TGTGCCTGGAGTTCGGGACGGATCTCTGGGGCCAACGTCCTGACTTTC. Translating gives CAWSSGRISGANVLTF. J is TRBJ2-6 and V is TRBV30, with D perhaps being TRBD1 or TRBD2 (5 bases each). The CDR3 has 16 residues. CDR1 and CDR2 from the germline V gene are GTSNPN and SVGIG (reference sequence). Trimming took 2 bases from V and 0 from J, leaving 11 bases between them.